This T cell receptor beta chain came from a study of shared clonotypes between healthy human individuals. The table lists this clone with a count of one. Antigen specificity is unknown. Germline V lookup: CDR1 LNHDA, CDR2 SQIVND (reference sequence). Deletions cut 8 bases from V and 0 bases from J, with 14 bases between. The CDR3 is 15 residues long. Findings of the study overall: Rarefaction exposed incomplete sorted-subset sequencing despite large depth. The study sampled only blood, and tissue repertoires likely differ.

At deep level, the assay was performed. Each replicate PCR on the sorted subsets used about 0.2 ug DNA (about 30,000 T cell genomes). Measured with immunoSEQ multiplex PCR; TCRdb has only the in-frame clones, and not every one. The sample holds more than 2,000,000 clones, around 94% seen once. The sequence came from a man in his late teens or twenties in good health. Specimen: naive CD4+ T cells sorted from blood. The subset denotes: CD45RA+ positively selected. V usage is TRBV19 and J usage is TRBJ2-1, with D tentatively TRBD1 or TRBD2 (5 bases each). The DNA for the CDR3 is TGTGCCAGTCATGGGGGACGAAGCTCCTACAATGAGCAGTTCTTC. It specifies CASHGGRSSYNEQFF.